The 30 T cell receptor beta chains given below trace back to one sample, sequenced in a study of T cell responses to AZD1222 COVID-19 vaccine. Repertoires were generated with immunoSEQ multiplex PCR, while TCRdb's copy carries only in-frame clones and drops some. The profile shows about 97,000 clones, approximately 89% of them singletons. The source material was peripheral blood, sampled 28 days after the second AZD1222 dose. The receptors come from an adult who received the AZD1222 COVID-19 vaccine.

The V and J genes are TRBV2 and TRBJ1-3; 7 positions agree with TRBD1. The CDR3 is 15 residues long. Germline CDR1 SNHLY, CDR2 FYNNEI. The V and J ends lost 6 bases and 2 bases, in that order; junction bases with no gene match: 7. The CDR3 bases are TGTGCCAGCAGAGGGGGCCGGGCGGCTGGAAACACCATATATTTT. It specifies CASRGGRAAGNTIYF. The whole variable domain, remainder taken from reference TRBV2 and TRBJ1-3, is EPEVTQTPSHQVTQMGQEVILRCVPISNHLYFYWYRQILGQKVEFLVSFYNNEISEKSEIFDDQFSVERPDGSNFTLKIRSTKLEDSAMYFCASRGGRAAGNTIYFGEGSWLTVV.

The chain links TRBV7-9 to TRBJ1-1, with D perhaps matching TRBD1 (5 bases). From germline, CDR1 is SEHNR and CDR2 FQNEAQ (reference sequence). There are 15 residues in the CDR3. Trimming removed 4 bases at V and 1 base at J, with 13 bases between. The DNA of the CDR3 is TGTGCCAGCAGCTCCCCGGGACGCTGGAACACTGAAGCTTTCTTT. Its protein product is CASSSPGRWNTEAFF.

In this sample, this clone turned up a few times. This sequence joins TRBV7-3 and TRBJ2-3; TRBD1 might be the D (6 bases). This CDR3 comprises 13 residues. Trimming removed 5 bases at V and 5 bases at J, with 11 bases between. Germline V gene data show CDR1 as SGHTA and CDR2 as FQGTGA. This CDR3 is CASSPYREDTQYF. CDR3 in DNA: TGTGCCAGCAGCCCCTACAGGGAAGATACGCAGTATTTT.

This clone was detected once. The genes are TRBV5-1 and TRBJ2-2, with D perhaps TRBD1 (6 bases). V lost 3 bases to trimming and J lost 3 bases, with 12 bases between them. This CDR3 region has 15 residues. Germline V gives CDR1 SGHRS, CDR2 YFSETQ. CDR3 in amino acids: CASSSGQLYTGELFF. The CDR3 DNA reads TGCGCCAGCAGCTCAGGACAGCTCTACACCGGGGAGCTGTTTTTT.

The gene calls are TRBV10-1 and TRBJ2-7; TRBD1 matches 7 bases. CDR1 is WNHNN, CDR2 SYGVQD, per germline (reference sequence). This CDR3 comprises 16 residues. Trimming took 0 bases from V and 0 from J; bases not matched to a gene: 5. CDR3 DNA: TGCGCCAGCAGTGAGTCCCCGACAGGGAACTCCTACGAGCAGTACTTC. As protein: CASSESPTGNSYEQYF.

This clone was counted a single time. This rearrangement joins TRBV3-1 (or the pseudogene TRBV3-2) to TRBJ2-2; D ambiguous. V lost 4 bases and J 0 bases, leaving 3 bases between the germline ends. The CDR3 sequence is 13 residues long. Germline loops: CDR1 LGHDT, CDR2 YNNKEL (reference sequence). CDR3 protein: CASSPSNTGELFF. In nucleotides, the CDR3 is TGTGCCAGCAGCCCTTCGAACACCGGGGAGCTGTTTTTT.

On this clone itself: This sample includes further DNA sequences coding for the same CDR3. This CDR3 reads CASSRTDSYEQYF. CDR3 DNA: TGTGCCAGTAGTCGGACCGACTCCTACGAGCAGTACTTC. The gene calls are TRBV19 and TRBJ2-7; D call uncertain. The CDR3 sequence is 13 residues long. CDR1 and CDR2 from the germline V gene are LNHDA and SQIVND (reference sequence). V was cut by 5 bases and J by 0 bases, with 8 bases left in between.

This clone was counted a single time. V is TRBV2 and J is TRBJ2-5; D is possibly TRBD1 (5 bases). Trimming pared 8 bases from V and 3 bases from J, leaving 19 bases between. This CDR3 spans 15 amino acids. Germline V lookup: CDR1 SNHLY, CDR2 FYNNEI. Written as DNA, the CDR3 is TGTGCCAGCGGATCGCCCAGACAGAGTAAAGAGACCCAGTACTTC. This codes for CASGSPRQSKETQYF.

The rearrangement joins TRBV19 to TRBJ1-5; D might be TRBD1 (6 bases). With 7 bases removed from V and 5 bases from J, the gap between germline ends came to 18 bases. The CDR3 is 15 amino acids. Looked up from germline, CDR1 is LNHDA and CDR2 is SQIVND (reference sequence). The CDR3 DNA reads TGTGCCAGTACTAGTATAAGTACAGGGTATCAGCCCCAGCATTTT. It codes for CASTSISTGYQPQHF.

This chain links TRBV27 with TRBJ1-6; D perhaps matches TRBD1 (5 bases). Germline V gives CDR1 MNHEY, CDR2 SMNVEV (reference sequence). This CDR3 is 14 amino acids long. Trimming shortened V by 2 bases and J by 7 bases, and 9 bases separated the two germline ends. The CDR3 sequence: CASSLRDSNSPLHF. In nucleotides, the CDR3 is TGTGCCAGCAGTTTAAGGGACTCAAATTCACCCCTCCACTTT.

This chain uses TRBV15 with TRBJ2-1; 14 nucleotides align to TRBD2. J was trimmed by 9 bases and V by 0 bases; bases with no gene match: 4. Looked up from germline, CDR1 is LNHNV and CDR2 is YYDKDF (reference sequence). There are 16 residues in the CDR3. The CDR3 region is CATSREGLAGVGEQFF. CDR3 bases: TGTGCCACCAGCAGAGAGGGACTAGCGGGAGTTGGTGAGCAGTTCTTC.

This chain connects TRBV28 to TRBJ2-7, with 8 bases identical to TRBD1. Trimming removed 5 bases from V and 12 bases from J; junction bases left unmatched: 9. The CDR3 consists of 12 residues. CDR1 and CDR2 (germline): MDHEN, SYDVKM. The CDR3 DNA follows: TGTGCCAGCAGTCCCGGACAGGGCGTCGGGTACTTC. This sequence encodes CASSPGQGVGYF.

The CDR3 DNA reads as TGTGCCAGCAGTTACTCGGTGGAGTTACGGGCCGGGGAGCTGTTTTTT. Its translation: CASSYSVELRAGELFF. V gene TRBV6-5 combines with J gene TRBJ2-2; unclear D gene. Per germline, CDR1 MNHEY and CDR2 SVGAGI. V was trimmed by 0 bases and J by 6 bases, leaving 14 bases between them. This CDR3 is built from 16 residues.

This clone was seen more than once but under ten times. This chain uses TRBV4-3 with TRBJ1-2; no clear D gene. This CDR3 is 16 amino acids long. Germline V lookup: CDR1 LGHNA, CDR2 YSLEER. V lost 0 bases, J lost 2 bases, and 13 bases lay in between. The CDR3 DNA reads TGCGCCAGCAGCCAAGATGTCAACAGATTGAACTATGGCTACACCTTC. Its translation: CASSQDVNRLNYGYTF.

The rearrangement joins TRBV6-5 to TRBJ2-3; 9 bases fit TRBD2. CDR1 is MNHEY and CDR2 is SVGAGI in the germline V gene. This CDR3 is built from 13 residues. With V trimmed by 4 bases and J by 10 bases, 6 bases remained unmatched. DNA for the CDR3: TGTGCCAGCAGTTCTTTAGCGGGGGATCCGCAGTATTTT. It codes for CASSSLAGDPQYF.

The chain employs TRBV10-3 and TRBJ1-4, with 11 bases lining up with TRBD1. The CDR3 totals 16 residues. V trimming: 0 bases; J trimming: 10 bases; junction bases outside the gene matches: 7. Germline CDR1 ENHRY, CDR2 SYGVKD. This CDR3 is CAISESGDRGTGKLFF. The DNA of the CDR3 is TGTGCCATCAGTGAGTCGGGGGACAGGGGGACCGGAAAACTGTTTTTT.

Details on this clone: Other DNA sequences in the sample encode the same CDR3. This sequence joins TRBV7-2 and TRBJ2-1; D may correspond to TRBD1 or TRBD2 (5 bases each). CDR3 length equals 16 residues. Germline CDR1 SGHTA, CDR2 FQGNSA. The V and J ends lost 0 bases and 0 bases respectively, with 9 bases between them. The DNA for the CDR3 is TGTGCCAGCAGCTTAGCTGGGACGGGCTCCTACAATGAGCAGTTCTTC. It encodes CASSLAGTGSYNEQFF.

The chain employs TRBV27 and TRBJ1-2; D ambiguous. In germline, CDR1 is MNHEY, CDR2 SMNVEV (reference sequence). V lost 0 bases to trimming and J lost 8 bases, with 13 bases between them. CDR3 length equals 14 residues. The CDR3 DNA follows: TGTGCCAGCAGTTTATCAGGAGCTCTGTGGGGCTACACCTTC. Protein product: CASSLSGALWGYTF.

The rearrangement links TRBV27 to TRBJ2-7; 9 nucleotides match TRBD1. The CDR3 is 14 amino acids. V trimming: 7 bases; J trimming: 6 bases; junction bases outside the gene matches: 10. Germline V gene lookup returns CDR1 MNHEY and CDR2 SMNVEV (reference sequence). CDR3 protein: CASTWTGALGEQYF. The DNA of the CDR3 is TGTGCCAGCACCTGGACAGGGGCTCTGGGCGAGCAGTACTTC.

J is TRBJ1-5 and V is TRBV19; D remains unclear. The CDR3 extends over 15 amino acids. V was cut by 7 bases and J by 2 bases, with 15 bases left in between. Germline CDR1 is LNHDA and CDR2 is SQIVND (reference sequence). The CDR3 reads CASTTSYGGNQPQHF. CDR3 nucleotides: TGTGCCAGTACCACGTCTTATGGGGGCAATCAGCCCCAGCATTTT.

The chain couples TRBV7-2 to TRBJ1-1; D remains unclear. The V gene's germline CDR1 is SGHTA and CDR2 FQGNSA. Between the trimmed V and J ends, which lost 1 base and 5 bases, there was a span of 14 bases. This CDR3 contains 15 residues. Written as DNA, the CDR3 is TGTGCCAGCAGCTTAGTCCGGGCTGGGAGTACTGAAGCTTTCTTT. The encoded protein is CASSLVRAGSTEAFF.

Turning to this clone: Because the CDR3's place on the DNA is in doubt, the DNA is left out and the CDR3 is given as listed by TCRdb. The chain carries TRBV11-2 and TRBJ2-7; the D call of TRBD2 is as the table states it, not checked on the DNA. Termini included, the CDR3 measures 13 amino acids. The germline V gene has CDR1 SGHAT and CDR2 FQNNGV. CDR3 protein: CASSFGGGASGYF.

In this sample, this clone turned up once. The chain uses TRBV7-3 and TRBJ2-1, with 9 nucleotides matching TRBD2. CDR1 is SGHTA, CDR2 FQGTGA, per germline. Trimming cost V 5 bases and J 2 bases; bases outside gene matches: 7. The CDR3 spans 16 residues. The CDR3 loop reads CASSNPLAGTYNEQFF. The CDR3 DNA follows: TGTGCCAGCAGCAACCCTCTAGCGGGGACCTACAATGAGCAGTTCTTC. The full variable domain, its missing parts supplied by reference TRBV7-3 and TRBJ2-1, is GAGVSQTPSNKVTEKGKYVELRCDPISGHTALYWYRQSLGQGPEFLIYFQGTGAADDSGLPNDRFFAVRPEGSVSTLKIQRTERGDSAVYLCASSNPLAGTYNEQFFGPGTRLTVL.

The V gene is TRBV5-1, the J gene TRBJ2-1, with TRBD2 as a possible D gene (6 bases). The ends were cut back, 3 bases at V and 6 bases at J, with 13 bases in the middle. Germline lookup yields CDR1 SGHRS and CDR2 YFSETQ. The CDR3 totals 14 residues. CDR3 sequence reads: CASSSMGGSNEQFF. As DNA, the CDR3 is TGCGCCAGCAGCTCGATGGGGGGTAGCAATGAGCAGTTCTTC. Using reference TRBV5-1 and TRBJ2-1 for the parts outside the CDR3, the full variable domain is KAGVTQTPRYLIKTRGQQVTLSCSPISGHRSVSWYQQTPGQGLQFLFEYFSETQRNKGNFPGRFSGRQFSNSRSEMNVSTLELGDSALYLCASSSMGGSNEQFFGPGTRLTVL.

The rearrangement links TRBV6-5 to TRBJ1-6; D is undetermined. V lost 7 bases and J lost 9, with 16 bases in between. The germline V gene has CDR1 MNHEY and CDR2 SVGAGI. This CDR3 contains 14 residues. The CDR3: CASTSRGEGSPLHF. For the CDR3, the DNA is TGTGCCAGCACCTCACGTGGAGAGGGTTCACCCCTCCACTTT.

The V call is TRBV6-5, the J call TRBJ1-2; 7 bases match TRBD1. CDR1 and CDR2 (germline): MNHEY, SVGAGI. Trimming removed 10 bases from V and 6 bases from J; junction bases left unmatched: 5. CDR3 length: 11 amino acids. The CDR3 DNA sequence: TGTGCCACCACAGGGGTGAATGGCTACACCTTC. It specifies CATTGVNGYTF.

CDR3 loop: CAWINYYGYTF. The CDR3 coding sequence is TGTGCCTGGATAAATTACTATGGCTACACCTTC. V is TRBV30 and J is TRBJ1-2; no clear D gene. The CDR3 totals 11 residues. V was pared by 4 bases and J by 3 bases, with 6 bases between. The germline V gene encodes CDR1 GTSNPN and CDR2 SVGIG (reference sequence).

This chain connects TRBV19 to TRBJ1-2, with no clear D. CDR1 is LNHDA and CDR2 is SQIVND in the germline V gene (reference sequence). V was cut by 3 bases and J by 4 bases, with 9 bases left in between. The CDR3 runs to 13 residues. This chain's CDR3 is CASSMWGSYGYTF. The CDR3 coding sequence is TGTGCCAGTAGTATGTGGGGTTCCTATGGCTACACCTTC.

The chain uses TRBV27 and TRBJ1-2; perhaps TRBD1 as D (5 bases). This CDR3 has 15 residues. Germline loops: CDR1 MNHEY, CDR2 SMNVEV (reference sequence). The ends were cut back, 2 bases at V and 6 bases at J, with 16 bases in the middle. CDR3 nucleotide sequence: TGTGCCAGCAGTTTAGGTATAAGGGGCTCACATGGCTACACCTTC. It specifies CASSLGIRGSHGYTF.

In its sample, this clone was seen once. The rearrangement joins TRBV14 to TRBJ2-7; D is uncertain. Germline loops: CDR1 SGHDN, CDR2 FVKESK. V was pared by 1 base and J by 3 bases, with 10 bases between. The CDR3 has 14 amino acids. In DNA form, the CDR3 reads TGTGCCAGCAGCCAAGTTGTTGGGGACTACGAGCAGTACTTC. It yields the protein CASSQVVGDYEQYF.